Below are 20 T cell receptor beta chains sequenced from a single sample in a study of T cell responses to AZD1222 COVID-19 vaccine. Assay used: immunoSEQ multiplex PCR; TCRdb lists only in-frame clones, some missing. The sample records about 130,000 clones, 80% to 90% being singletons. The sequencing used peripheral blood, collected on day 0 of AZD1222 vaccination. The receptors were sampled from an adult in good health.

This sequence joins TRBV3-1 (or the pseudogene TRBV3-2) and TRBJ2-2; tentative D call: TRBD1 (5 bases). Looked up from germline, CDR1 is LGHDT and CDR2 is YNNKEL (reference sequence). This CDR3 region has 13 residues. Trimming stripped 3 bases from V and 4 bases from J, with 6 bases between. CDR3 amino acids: CASSHDSTGELFF. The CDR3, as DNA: TGTGCCAGCAGCCACGACAGCACCGGGGAGCTGTTTTTT.

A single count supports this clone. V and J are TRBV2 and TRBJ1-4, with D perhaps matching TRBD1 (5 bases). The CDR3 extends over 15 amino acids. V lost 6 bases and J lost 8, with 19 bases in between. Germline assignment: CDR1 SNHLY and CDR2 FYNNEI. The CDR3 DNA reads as TGTGCCAGCAGGCCACCGGGACGACGAGGGGAAAAACTGTTTTTT. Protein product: CASRPPGRRGEKLFF.

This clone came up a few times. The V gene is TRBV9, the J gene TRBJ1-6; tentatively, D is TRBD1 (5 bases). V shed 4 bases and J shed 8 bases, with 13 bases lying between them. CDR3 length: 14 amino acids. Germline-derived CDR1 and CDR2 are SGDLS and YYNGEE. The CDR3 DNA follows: TGTGCCAGCAGCCCGGACATGAACGATTCACCCCTCCACTTT. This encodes CASSPDMNDSPLHF.

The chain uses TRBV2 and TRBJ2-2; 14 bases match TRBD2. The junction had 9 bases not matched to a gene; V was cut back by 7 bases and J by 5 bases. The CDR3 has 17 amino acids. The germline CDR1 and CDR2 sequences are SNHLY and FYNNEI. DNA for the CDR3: TGTGCCAGCACCGGGACTAGCGGGGGCGCCGGGACCGGGGAGCTGTTTTTT. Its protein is CASTGTSGGAGTGELFF.

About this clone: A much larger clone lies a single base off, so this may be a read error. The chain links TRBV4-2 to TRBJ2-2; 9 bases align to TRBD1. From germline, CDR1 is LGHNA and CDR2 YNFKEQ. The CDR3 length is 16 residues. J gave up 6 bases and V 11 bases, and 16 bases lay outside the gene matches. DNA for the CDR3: TGTGCCCCCAGCCAAGACAGGGGGGGGTTGGCCGGGGAGCTGTTTTTT. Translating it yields CAPSQDRGGLAGELFF.

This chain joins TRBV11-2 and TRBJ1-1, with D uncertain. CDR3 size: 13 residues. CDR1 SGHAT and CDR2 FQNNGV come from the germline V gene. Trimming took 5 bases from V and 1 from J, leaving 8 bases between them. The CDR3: CASSTGGNTEAFF. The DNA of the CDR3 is TGTGCCAGCAGCACGGGAGGGAACACTGAAGCTTTCTTT.

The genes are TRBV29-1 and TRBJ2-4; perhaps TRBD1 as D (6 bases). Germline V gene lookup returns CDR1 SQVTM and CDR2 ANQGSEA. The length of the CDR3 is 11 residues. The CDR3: CSCTGHGPWYF. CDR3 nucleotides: TGCTCCTGTACGGGACACGGTCCTTGGTACTTC.

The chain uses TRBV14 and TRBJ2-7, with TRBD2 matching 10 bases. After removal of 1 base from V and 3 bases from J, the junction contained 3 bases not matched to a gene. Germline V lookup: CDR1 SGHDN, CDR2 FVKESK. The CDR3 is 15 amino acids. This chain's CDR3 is CASSQVRTSGYEQYF. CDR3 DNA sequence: TGTGCCAGCAGCCAAGTCCGGACTAGCGGCTACGAGCAGTACTTC.

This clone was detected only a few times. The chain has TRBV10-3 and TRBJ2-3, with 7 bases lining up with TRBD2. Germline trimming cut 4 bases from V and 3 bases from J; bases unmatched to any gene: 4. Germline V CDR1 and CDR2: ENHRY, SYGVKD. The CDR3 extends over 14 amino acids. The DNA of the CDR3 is TGTGCCATCAGTGCGGGAGGCGGAACAGATACGCAGTATTTT. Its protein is CAISAGGGTDTQYF.

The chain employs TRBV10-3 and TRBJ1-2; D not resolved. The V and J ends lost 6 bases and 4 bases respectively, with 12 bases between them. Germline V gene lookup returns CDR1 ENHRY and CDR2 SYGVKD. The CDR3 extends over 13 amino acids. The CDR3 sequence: CAIRQTEPYGYTF. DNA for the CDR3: TGTGCCATCAGGCAAACAGAACCCTATGGCTACACCTTC.

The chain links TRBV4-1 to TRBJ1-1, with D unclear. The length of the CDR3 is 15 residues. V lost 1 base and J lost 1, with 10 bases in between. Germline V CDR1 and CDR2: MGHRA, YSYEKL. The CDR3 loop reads CASSQVISENTEAFF. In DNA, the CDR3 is TGCGCCAGCAGCCAAGTGATCTCAGAGAACACTGAAGCTTTCTTT.

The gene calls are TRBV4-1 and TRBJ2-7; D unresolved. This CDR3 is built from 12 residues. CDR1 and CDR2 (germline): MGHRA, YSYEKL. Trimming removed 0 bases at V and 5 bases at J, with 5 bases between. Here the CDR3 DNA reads TGCGCCAGCAGCCAAGACTACGACGAGCAGTACTTC. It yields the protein CASSQDYDEQYF.

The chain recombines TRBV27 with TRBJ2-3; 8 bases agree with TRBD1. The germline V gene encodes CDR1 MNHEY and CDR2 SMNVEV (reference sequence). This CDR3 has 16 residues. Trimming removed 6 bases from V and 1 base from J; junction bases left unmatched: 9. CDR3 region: CASSRWTGKGTDTQYF. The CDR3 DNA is TGTGCCAGCAGCCGATGGACAGGGAAAGGCACAGATACGCAGTATTTT.

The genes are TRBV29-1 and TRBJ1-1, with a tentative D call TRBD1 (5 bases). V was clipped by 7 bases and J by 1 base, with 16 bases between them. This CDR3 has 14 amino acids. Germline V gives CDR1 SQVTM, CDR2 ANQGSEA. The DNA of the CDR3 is TGCAGCGGCAGCCGGGGCGCGTCGAACACTGAAGCTTTCTTT. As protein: CSGSRGASNTEAFF.

The CDR3 bases are TGCGCCAGCAGCTCCGAGCTAGCGGGGGAGCAGTTCTTC. Its translation is CASSSELAGEQFF. The chain couples TRBV5-1 to TRBJ2-1; 9 bases fit TRBD2. The germline V gene encodes CDR1 SGHRS and CDR2 YFSETQ. This CDR3 is built from 13 residues. Germline trimming cut 3 bases from V and 10 bases from J; bases unmatched to any gene: 5.

CDR3 amino acids: CASSLTGLGTEAFF. CDR3 nucleotides: TGTGCCAGCAGCTTAACAGGGCTGGGCACTGAAGCTTTCTTT. The genes are TRBV11-3 and TRBJ1-1; D perhaps matches TRBD1 (6 bases). V gave up 2 bases and J gave up 4 bases, with 11 bases separating them. This CDR3 region has 14 residues. The germline V gene has CDR1 SGHNT and CDR2 YENEEA.

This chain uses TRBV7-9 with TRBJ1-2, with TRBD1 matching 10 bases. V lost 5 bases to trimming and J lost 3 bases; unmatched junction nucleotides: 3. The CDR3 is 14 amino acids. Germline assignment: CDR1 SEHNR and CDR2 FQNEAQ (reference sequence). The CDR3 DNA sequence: TGTGCCAGCAGCATAGGGACAGGGGACTATGGCTACACCTTC. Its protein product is CASSIGTGDYGYTF.

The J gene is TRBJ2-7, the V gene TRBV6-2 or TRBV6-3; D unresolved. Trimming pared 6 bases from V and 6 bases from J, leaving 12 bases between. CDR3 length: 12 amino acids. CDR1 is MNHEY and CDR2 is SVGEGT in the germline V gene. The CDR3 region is CASSIPLGEQYF. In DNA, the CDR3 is TGTGCCAGCAGCATCCCGTTGGGCGAGCAGTACTTC.

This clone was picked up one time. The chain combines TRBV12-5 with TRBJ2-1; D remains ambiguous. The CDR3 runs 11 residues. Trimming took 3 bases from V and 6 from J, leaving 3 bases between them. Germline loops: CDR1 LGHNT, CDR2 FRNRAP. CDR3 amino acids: CASGFGNEQFF. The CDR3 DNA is TGTGCTAGTGGTTTCGGCAATGAGCAGTTCTTC.

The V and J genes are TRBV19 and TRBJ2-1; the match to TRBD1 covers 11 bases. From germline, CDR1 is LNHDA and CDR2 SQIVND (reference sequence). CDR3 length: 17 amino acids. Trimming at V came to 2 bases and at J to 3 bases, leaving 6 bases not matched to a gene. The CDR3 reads CASSIWMGTGGYNEQFF. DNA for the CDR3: TGTGCCAGTAGTATATGGATGGGGACAGGGGGCTACAATGAGCAGTTCTTC.